The 5 T cell receptor beta chains presented below share a single source sample, sequenced in a study of T cell responses to AZD1222 COVID-19 vaccine. Clones were sequenced by immunoSEQ multiplex PCR, and TCRdb holds only the in-frame ones, with some missing. This sample yields more than 35,000 clones, of which about 83% are seen a single time; about 50% belongs to the top ten. The sequences come from peripheral blood, collected on day 0 of AZD1222 vaccination. The receptors derive from an adult in good health.

The chain is built from TRBV6-2 or TRBV6-3 and TRBJ2-3, with D perhaps matching TRBD1 (6 bases). Trimming removed 5 bases from V and 0 bases from J, with 12 bases in between. The V gene's germline CDR1 is MNHEY and CDR2 SVGEGT. The CDR3 sequence is 15 residues long. CDR3 sequence reads: CASSVQGLSTDTQYF. As DNA, the CDR3 is TGTGCCAGCAGTGTACAGGGCCTTAGCACAGATACGCAGTATTTT.

V gene TRBV7-9 combines with J gene TRBJ2-1; TRBD1 is a possible D gene (6 bases). Trimming stripped 5 bases from V and 2 bases from J, with 10 bases between. The germline V gene has CDR1 SEHNR and CDR2 FQNEAQ (reference sequence). The CDR3 has 14 amino acids. The CDR3 region has the DNA TGTGCCAGCAGCCCACAGGGAACCTACAATGAGCAGTTCTTC. This translates into CASSPQGTYNEQFF.

V usage is TRBV18 and J usage is TRBJ1-5; no clear D gene. This CDR3 is 17 amino acids long. The germline V gene has CDR1 KGHSH and CDR2 LQKENI. The germline V and J ends were trimmed by 5 bases and 2 bases, with 19 bases remaining between them. The CDR3 here is CASSFQPLINGNQPQHF. The CDR3 DNA follows: TGTGCCAGCTCATTCCAACCCTTAATCAACGGCAATCAGCCCCAGCATTTT.

The genes are TRBV7-3 and TRBJ2-7, with 10 bases that match TRBD1. V lost 2 bases and J lost 6; bases outside the gene matches: 4. Germline CDR1 is SGHTA and CDR2 is FQGTGA. There are 14 residues in the CDR3. The DNA of the CDR3 is TGTGCCAGCAGCTTAGGGACAGGGGCGGGCGAGCAGTACTTC. Translating gives CASSLGTGAGEQYF.

This clone was picked up one time. The chain recombines TRBV6-5 with TRBJ1-6; weak D call: TRBD1 (6 bases). With 6 bases removed from V and 8 bases from J, the gap between germline ends came to 14 bases. Germline V gene sequence: CDR1 MNHEY, CDR2 SVGAGI. The CDR3 is 14 residues long. For the CDR3, the DNA is TGTGCCAGCAGGAGTTCTACAGGGTATTCACCCCTCCACTTT. The encoded protein is CASRSSTGYSPLHF.